Listed here is a single T cell receptor beta chain. Those who participated ranged in age from roughly 18 to 90 years and resided in 20 to 30 US areas. Clinical history reported by participants formed the basis on which cohorts were assigned. The sample comes from a study of blood T cell repertoires in COVID-19. V shed 5 bases and J 2 bases; nucleotides not matched to a gene: 3. Looked up from germline, CDR1 is SQVTM and CDR2 is ANQGSEA. The CDR3 is 15 amino acids. Per the original data handling: It was from reference gene primer amplification that nucleated cell counts were estimated. Only in-frame clones appear in the TCRdb table, and some are missing; sequencing was by immunoSEQ multiplex PCR. For V, J and clone size, that table is used; D and trimming come from the DNA. Among about 200,000 clones, approximately 86% were seen once, and the ten largest hold roughly 3.8%.

The rearrangement uses TRBV29-1 and TRBJ2-1, with 13 bases lining up with TRBD2. The sample was PBMCs or T cells enriched from blood (not recorded which). The TCR comes from a woman aged 35 to 49 with acute COVID-19. The CDR3 loop reads CSVRTSGSPYNEQFF. The CDR3 DNA is TGCAGCGTTCGGACTAGCGGGAGCCCCTACAATGAGCAGTTCTTC.